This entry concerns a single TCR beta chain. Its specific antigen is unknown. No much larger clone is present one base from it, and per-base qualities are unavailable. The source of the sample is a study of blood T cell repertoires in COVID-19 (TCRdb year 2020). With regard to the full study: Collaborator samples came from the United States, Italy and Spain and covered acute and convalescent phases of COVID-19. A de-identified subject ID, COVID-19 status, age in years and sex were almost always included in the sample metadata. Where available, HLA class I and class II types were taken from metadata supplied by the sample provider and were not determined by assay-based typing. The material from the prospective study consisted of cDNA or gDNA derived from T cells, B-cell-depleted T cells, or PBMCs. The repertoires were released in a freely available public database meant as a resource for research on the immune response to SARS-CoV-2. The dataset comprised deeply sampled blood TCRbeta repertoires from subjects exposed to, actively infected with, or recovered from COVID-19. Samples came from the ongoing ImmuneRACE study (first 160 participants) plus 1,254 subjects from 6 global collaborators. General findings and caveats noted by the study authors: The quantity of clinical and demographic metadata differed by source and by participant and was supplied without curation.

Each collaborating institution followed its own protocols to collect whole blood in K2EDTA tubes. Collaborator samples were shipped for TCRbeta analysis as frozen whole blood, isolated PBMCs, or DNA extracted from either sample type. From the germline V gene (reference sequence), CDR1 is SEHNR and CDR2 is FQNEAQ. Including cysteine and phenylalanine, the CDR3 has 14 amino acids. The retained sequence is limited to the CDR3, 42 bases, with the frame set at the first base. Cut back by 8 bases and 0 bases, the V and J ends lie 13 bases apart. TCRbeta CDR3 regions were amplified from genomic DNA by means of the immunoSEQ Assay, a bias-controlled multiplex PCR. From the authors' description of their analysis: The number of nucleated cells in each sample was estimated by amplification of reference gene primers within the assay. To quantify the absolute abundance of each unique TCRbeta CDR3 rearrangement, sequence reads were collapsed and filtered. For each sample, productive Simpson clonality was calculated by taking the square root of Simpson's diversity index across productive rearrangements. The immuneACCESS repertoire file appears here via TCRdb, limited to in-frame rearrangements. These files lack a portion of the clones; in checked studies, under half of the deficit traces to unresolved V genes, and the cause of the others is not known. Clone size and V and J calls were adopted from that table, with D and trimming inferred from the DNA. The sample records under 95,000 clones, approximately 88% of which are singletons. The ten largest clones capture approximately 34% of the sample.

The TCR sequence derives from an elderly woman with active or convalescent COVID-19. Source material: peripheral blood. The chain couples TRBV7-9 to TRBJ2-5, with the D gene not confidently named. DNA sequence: TGTGCCAGCGATGACCGGAGATACCAAGAGACCCAGTACTTC. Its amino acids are CASDDRRYQETQYF.